These T cell receptor beta chains were read from a single sample in a study of blood T cell repertoires in COVID-19. Here immunoSEQ multiplex PCR was the method, and the copy in TCRdb shows in-frame clones only, minus some. The sample shows about 39,000 clones, more than 80% of them seen only once. The specimen was peripheral blood. These receptors all stem from a man aged 60 to 75 with acute or convalescent COVID-19. CDR3s include the opening cysteine and the closing phenylalanine or tryptophan. A D gene is named only where the DNA matches it firmly. For some rows the clone size is stated as once, few or many, or as a class when expanded; others skip it.

D gene: TRBD1
clone size: -
V gene: TRBV3-1/TRBV3-2
J gene: TRBJ1-1
CDR3 DNA: TGTGCCAGCAGCCGACAGGGTTTGAACACTGAAGCTTTCTTT
CDR3 protein: CASSRQGLNTEAFF

D gene: TRBD1
clone size: -
V gene: TRBV18
J gene: TRBJ2-2
CDR3 DNA: TGTGCCAGCTCACCTATGACAGGGTTGGTCACCGGGGAGCTGTTTTTT
CDR3 protein: CASSPMTGLVTGELFF

D gene: -
clone size: -
V gene: TRBV6-5
J gene: TRBJ2-3
CDR3 DNA: TGTGCCAGCAGTCAAAGGGACTGGCACACAGATACGCAGTATTTT
CDR3 protein: CASSQRDWHTDTQYF

D gene: -
clone size: -
V gene: TRBV27
J gene: TRBJ1-2
CDR3 DNA: TGTGCCAGCAGCCAGAGGGCCGGTCCTCGTTATGGCTACACCTTC
CDR3 protein: CASSQRAGPRYGYTF

D gene: TRBD2
clone size: -
V gene: TRBV5-1
J gene: TRBJ2-3
CDR3 DNA: TGCGCCAGCAGCCGGACTAGCGGGAGCACAGATACGCAGTATTTT
CDR3 protein: CASSRTSGSTDTQYF

D gene: -
clone size: -
V gene: TRBV7-9
J gene: TRBJ1-2
CDR3 DNA: TGTGCCAGCAGCTATGGACACAATTCATACACCTTC
CDR3 protein: CASSYGHNSYTF

D gene: TRBD1
clone size: -
V gene: TRBV3-1/TRBV3-2
J gene: TRBJ1-2
CDR3 DNA: TGTGCCAGCAGTCTCGGGGACAGGGGGCATGGCTACACCTTC
CDR3 protein: CASSLGDRGHGYTF

D gene: TRBD1
clone size: -
V gene: TRBV6-1
J gene: TRBJ1-1
CDR3 DNA: TGTGCCAGCAGTGAATACGGCACAGGGGATGTTCTTCCTGAAGCTTTCTTT
CDR3 protein: CASSEYGTGDVLPEAFF

D gene: -
clone size: -
V gene: TRBV6-4
J gene: TRBJ2-5
CDR3 DNA: TGTGCCAGCAGCAGGACACCGCAAGAGACCCAGTACTTC
CDR3 protein: CASSRTPQETQYF

D gene: TRBD2
clone size: -
V gene: TRBV5-1
J gene: TRBJ2-7
CDR3 DNA: TGCGCCAGCAGCTTGGGTACTAGCGGGAGCCGAAACGAGCAGTACTTC
CDR3 protein: CASSLGTSGSRNEQYF

D gene: -
clone size: -
V gene: TRBV7-2
J gene: TRBJ1-3
CDR3 DNA: TGTGCCAGCAGCCCCCGACAGAGCTCTGGAAACACCATATATTTT
CDR3 protein: CASSPRQSSGNTIYF

D gene: TRBD1
clone size: -
V gene: TRBV30
J gene: TRBJ1-1
CDR3 DNA: TGTGCCTGGGCAGACAGGGACCCTCCTGAAGCTTTCTTT
CDR3 protein: CAWADRDPPEAFF

D gene: -
clone size: few
V gene: TRBV19
J gene: TRBJ1-1
CDR3 DNA: TGTGCCAGTAGGCGGGGTTTTGGGGCTAGTGGGACTGAAGCTTTCTTT
CDR3 protein: CASRRGFGASGTEAFF

D gene: -
clone size: -
V gene: TRBV29-1
J gene: TRBJ2-3
CDR3 DNA: TGCAGCGTTGACCACACATCCGACATAGATACGCAGTATTTT
CDR3 protein: CSVDHTSDIDTQYF

D gene: -
clone size: -
V gene: TRBV14
J gene: TRBJ1-4
CDR3 DNA: TGTGCCAGCAGCCAAAATATGAGGGAAAAACTGTTTTTT
CDR3 protein: CASSQNMREKLFF

D gene: -
clone size: -
V gene: TRBV5-1
J gene: TRBJ1-1
CDR3 DNA: TGCGCCAGCAGGAAAGGGGGGGACACTGAAGCTTTCTTT
CDR3 protein: CASRKGGDTEAFF

D gene: TRBD1
clone size: -
V gene: TRBV10-3
J gene: TRBJ2-5
CDR3 DNA: TGTGCCATCAGCCCCGACAGGGTGACCCAAGAGACCCAGTACTTC
CDR3 protein: CAISPDRVTQETQYF

D gene: -
clone size: -
V gene: TRBV1
J gene: TRBJ2-1
CDR3 DNA: TGCACCAGCAGACGACCCGGGACTAGCGCGATTGAGCAGTTCTTC
CDR3 protein: CTSRRPGTSAIEQFF

D gene: TRBD1
clone size: -
V gene: TRBV7-2
J gene: TRBJ1-1
CDR3 DNA: TGTGCCAGCAGCTCAGGGGGACAGCTGAACACTGAAGCTTTCTTT
CDR3 protein: CASSSGGQLNTEAFF

D gene: -
clone size: -
V gene: TRBV3-1/TRBV3-2
J gene: TRBJ1-1
CDR3 DNA: TGTGCCAGCAGCCAAGGGGGCGCGACTGAAGCTTTCTTT
CDR3 protein: CASSQGGATEAFF

D gene: TRBD2
clone size: -
V gene: TRBV10-3
J gene: TRBJ2-7
CDR3 DNA: TGTGCCATCAGTGAACTGACTAGCGGTAGTTACGAGCAGTACTTC
CDR3 protein: CAISELTSGSYEQYF

D gene: -
clone size: -
V gene: TRBV11-2
J gene: TRBJ2-3
CDR3 DNA: TGTGCCAGCAGCTCCGGGGGAGATACGCAGTATTTT
CDR3 protein: CASSSGGDTQYF

D gene: -
clone size: -
V gene: TRBV24-1
J gene: TRBJ2-2
CDR3 DNA: TGTGCCACCGGAGGGAAGACCGGGGAGCTGTTTTTT
CDR3 protein: CATGGKTGELFF

D gene: TRBD1
clone size: -
V gene: TRBV29-1
J gene: TRBJ2-2
CDR3 DNA: TGCAGCGTTGGGACAGGGGCCGGGGAGCTGTTTTTT
CDR3 protein: CSVGTGAGELFF

D gene: -
clone size: -
V gene: TRBV19
J gene: TRBJ1-6
CDR3 DNA: TGTGCCAGTAGTCAAACCAGGGGACCGGGGACATATTCACCCCTCCACTTT
CDR3 protein: CASSQTRGPGTYSPLHF

D gene: -
clone size: -
V gene: TRBV3-1/TRBV3-2
J gene: TRBJ1-2
CDR3 DNA: TGTGCCAGCAGCCCCTCCGGGGGGGATGGCTACACCTTC
CDR3 protein: CASSPSGGDGYTF

D gene: TRBD2
clone size: -
V gene: TRBV10-3
J gene: TRBJ2-1
CDR3 DNA: TGTGCCTCCCAAGGACCTAGCGGGGGGGTCCCCTACAATGAGCAGTTCTTC
CDR3 protein: CASQGPSGGVPYNEQFF

D gene: TRBD1
clone size: -
V gene: TRBV28
J gene: TRBJ1-3
CDR3 DNA: TGTGCCAGCAGTAGCCTGGGACAGTACTCTGGAAACACCATATATTTT
CDR3 protein: CASSSLGQYSGNTIYF

D gene: TRBD1
clone size: -
V gene: TRBV28
J gene: TRBJ2-7
CDR3 DNA: TGTGCCAGTTTAGGACAGGGGAGGGTCGGCGAGCAGTACTTC
CDR3 protein: CASLGQGRVGEQYF

D gene: TRBD2
clone size: -
V gene: TRBV6-2/TRBV6-3
J gene: TRBJ2-5
CDR3 DNA: TGTGCCAGCAGTCAAGGACTAGCGGGGGGGCAAGAGACCCAGTACTTC
CDR3 protein: CASSQGLAGGQETQYF

D gene: TRBD1
clone size: -
V gene: TRBV3-1/TRBV3-2
J gene: TRBJ1-1
CDR3 DNA: TGTGCCAGCAGCCAAGAATGGGACAGCTGGGGGAACACTGAAGCTTTCTTT
CDR3 protein: CASSQEWDSWGNTEAFF

D gene: -
clone size: -
V gene: TRBV7-2
J gene: TRBJ1-1
CDR3 DNA: TGTGCCAGCAGCTTAGAGGAGGACACTGAAGCTTTCTTT
CDR3 protein: CASSLEEDTEAFF

D gene: TRBD1
clone size: -
V gene: TRBV9
J gene: TRBJ1-5
CDR3 DNA: TGTGCCAGCAGCGCACAGGGGCTCTGGGATAGCAATCAGCCCCAGCATTTT
CDR3 protein: CASSAQGLWDSNQPQHF

D gene: -
clone size: -
V gene: TRBV29-1
J gene: TRBJ1-1
CDR3 DNA: TGCAGCGTTCACGAGAGGGTGAACACTGAAGCTTTCTTT
CDR3 protein: CSVHERVNTEAFF

D gene: -
clone size: -
V gene: TRBV19
J gene: TRBJ1-2
CDR3 DNA: TGTGCCAGTTCCCCCAGCGGGGGGGTCTATGGCTACACCTTC
CDR3 protein: CASSPSGGVYGYTF

D gene: TRBD2
clone size: few
V gene: TRBV4-1
J gene: TRBJ2-3
CDR3 DNA: TGCGCCAGCAGCCAAGGCCCCTTAGCGGGGGGTACGCAGTATTTT
CDR3 protein: CASSQGPLAGGTQYF

D gene: -
clone size: -
V gene: TRBV7-9
J gene: TRBJ2-5
CDR3 DNA: TGTGCCAGCAGGACCCAGGGAGGTGAAGAGACCCAGTACTTC
CDR3 protein: CASRTQGGEETQYF

D gene: -
clone size: -
V gene: TRBV5-6
J gene: TRBJ1-2
CDR3 DNA: TGTGCCAGCACAGCGGGGCGTATTGGCTACACCTTC
CDR3 protein: CASTAGRIGYTF

D gene: TRBD1
clone size: -
V gene: TRBV7-9
J gene: TRBJ1-4
CDR3 DNA: TGTGCCAGCAGCGAACAGGGGGCGGCATTTGGAAAACTGTTTTTT
CDR3 protein: CASSEQGAAFGKLFF

D gene: -
clone size: -
V gene: TRBV6-5
J gene: TRBJ1-2
CDR3 DNA: TGTGCCAGCAGTTACGGTGGAGGCTATGGCTACACCTTC
CDR3 protein: CASSYGGGYGYTF

D gene: -
clone size: -
V gene: TRBV28
J gene: TRBJ1-5
CDR3 DNA: TGTGCCAGCAGCTCCCAGGCAGGGTTTCAGCCCCAGCATTTT
CDR3 protein: CASSSQAGFQPQHF

D gene: -
clone size: -
V gene: TRBV5-6
J gene: TRBJ2-2
CDR3 DNA: TGTGCCAGCAGCTTGTCGTATACCGGGGAGCTGTTTTTT
CDR3 protein: CASSLSYTGELFF

D gene: -
clone size: -
V gene: TRBV12-3/TRBV12-4
J gene: TRBJ1-2
CDR3 DNA: TGTGCCAGCAGTTTAGGCAGGGTATATGGCTACACCTTC
CDR3 protein: CASSLGRVYGYTF

D gene: TRBD1
clone size: -
V gene: TRBV11-2
J gene: TRBJ2-1
CDR3 DNA: TGTGCCAGCAGCTTGGGACAGGGGACCTACAATGAGCAGTTCTTC
CDR3 protein: CASSLGQGTYNEQFF

D gene: TRBD1
clone size: once
V gene: TRBV25-1
J gene: TRBJ1-4
CDR3 DNA: TGTGCCAGCAGTGAATCGACAGGGGGCTATGAGAAACTGTTTTTT
CDR3 protein: CASSESTGGYEKLFF

D gene: -
clone size: -
V gene: TRBV18
J gene: TRBJ1-4
CDR3 DNA: TGTGCCAGCTCACCACAAGGCACAGGGAATGAAAAACTGTTTTTT
CDR3 protein: CASSPQGTGNEKLFF

D gene: TRBD1
clone size: -
V gene: TRBV30
J gene: TRBJ1-5
CDR3 DNA: TGTGCCTGGAGTGGACAGGGGTCCCAGCATTTT
CDR3 protein: CAWSGQGSQHF

D gene: TRBD1
clone size: few
V gene: TRBV29-1
J gene: TRBJ1-2
CDR3 DNA: TGCAGCGTTGTGGGACAGGGATACTATGGCTACACCTTC
CDR3 protein: CSVVGQGYYGYTF

D gene: TRBD2
clone size: -
V gene: TRBV6-5
J gene: TRBJ2-2
CDR3 DNA: TGTGCCAGCATGCGGGGGAGAACCGGGGAGCTGTTTTTT
CDR3 protein: CASMRGRTGELFF

D gene: TRBD2
clone size: -
V gene: TRBV13
J gene: TRBJ2-5
CDR3 DNA: TGTGCCAGCAGCTTCGGCGGGAGGGCAGCGGAGACCCAGTACTTC
CDR3 protein: CASSFGGRAAETQYF

D gene: TRBD1
clone size: -
V gene: TRBV18
J gene: TRBJ1-2
CDR3 DNA: TGTGCCAGCTCCCGCCCGACAGGGACGAGCGGCTACACCTTC
CDR3 protein: CASSRPTGTSGYTF

D gene: -
clone size: once
V gene: TRBV7-3
J gene: TRBJ2-3
CDR3 DNA: TGTGCCAGCAGCTTAAGGGGGGACACAGATACGCAGTATTTT
CDR3 protein: CASSLRGDTDTQYF

D gene: -
clone size: -
V gene: TRBV11-2
J gene: TRBJ2-1
CDR3 DNA: TGTGCCAGCAGCTTAGATCGGGTTAGCGGAAGGGAGCAGTTCTTC
CDR3 protein: CASSLDRVSGREQFF

D gene: TRBD1
clone size: -
V gene: TRBV5-3
J gene: TRBJ2-7
CDR3 DNA: TGTGCCAGAAGCGTTCGCGCCCAGGGGGCCTCCTACGAGCAGTACTTC
CDR3 protein: CARSVRAQGASYEQYF

D gene: -
clone size: -
V gene: TRBV28
J gene: TRBJ2-1
CDR3 DNA: TGTGCCAGCAGTTCCCCCCAGGCGAGCTCCTACAATGAGCAGTTCTTC
CDR3 protein: CASSSPQASSYNEQFF

D gene: TRBD1
clone size: -
V gene: TRBV20-1
J gene: TRBJ1-2
CDR3 DNA: TGCAGAGTGACAGGGTCCGATGGCTACACCTTC
CDR3 protein: CRVTGSDGYTF

D gene: -
clone size: -
V gene: TRBV19
J gene: TRBJ2-3
CDR3 DNA: TGTGCCAGTAGTACGGTCTCCGATACGCAGTATTTT
CDR3 protein: CASSTVSDTQYF

D gene: -
clone size: once
V gene: TRBV5-6
J gene: TRBJ1-2
CDR3 DNA: TGTGCCAGCAGCGGGGCGGGACGCAGCTATGGCTACACCTTC
CDR3 protein: CASSGAGRSYGYTF

D gene: TRBD1
clone size: -
V gene: TRBV5-5
J gene: TRBJ2-2
CDR3 DNA: TGTGCCAGCAGCGCCGGGACAGCGAACACCGGGGAGCTGTTTTTT
CDR3 protein: CASSAGTANTGELFF